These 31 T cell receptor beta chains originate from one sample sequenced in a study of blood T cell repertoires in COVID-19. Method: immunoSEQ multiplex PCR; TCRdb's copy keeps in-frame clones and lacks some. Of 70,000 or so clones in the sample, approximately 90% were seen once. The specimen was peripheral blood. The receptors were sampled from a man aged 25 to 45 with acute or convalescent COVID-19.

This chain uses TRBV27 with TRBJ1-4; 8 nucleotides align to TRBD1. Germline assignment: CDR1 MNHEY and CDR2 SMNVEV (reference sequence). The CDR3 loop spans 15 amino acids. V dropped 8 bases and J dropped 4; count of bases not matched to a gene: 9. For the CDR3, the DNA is TGTGCCAGCCGAAACAGGGGGACCAATAATGAAAAACTGTTTTTT. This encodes CASRNRGTNNEKLFF.

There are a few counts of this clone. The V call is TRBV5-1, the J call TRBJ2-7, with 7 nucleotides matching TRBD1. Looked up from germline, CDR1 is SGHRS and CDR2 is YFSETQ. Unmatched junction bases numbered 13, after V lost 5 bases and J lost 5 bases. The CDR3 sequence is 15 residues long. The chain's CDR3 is CASRTRGLGRNEQYF. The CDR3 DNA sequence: TGCGCCAGCAGAACAAGGGGGCTTGGCAGGAACGAGCAGTACTTC.

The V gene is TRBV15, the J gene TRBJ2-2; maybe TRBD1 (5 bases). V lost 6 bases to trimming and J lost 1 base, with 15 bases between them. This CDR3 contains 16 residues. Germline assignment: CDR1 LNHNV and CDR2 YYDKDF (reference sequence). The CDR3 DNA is TGTGCCACCAGAGACCCACGGCAGGGGAACACCGGGGAGCTGTTTTTT. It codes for CATRDPRQGNTGELFF.

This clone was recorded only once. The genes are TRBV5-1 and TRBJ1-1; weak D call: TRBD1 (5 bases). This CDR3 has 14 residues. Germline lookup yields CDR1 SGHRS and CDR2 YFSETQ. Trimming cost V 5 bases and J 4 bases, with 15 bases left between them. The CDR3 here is CASRRGEESTEAFF. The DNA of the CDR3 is TGCGCCAGCAGACGGGGGGAGGAGTCCACTGAAGCTTTCTTT.

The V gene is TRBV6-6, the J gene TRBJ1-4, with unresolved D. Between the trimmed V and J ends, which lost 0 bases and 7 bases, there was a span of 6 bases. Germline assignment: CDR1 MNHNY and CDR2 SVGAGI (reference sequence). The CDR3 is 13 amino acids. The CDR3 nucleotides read TGTGCCAGCAGTTACTCGGCGGGTGAAAAACTGTTTTTT. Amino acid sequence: CASSYSAGEKLFF.

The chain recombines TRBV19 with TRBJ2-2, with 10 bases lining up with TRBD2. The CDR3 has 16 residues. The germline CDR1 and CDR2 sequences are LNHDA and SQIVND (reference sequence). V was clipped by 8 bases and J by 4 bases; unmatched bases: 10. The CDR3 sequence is CASELGLAGATGELFF. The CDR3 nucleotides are TGTGCCAGTGAACTAGGGCTAGCGGGAGCCACCGGGGAGCTGTTTTTT. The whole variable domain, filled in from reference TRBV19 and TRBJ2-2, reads DGGITQSPKYLFRKEGQNVTLSCEQNLNHDAMYWYRQDPGQGLRLIYYSQIVNDFQKGDIAEGYSVSREKKESFPLTVTSAQKNPTAFYLCASELGLAGATGELFFGEGSRLTVL.

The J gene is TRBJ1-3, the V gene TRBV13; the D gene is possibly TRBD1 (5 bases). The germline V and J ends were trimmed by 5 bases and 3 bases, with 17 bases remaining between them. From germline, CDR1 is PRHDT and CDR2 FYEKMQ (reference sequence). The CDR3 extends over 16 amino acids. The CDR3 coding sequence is TGTGCCAGCAGCCGCGGGGCGGGGGGAAATGGAAACACCATATATTTT. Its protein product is CASSRGAGGNGNTIYF.

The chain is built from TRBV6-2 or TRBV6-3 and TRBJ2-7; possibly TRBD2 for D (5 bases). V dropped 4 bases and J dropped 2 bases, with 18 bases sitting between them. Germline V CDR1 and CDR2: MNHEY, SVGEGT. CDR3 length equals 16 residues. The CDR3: CASSSPLLAAAYEQYF. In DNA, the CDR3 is TGTGCCAGCAGTTCCCCTCTCCTAGCCGCCGCCTACGAGCAGTACTTC.

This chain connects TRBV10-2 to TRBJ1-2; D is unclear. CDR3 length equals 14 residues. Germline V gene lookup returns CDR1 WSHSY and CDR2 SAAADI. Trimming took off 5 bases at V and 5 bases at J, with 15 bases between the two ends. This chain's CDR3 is CASSYSPDFYGYTF. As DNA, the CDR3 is TGCGCCAGCAGTTATAGCCCGGACTTTTATGGCTACACCTTC.

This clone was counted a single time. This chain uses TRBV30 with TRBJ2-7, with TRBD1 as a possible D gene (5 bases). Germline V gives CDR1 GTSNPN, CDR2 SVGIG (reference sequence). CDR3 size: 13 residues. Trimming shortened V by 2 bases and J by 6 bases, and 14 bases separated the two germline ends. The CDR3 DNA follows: TGTGCCTGGAGTACTAAAAGGGGTTCCGAGCAGTACTTC. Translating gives CAWSTKRGSEQYF.

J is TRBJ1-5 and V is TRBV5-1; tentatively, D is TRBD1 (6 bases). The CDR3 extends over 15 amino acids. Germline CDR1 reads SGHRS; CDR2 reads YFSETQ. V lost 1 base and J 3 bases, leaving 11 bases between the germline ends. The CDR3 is CASSLLGATNQPQHF. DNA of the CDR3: TGCGCCAGCAGCTTGTTGGGGGCCACCAATCAGCCCCAGCATTTT. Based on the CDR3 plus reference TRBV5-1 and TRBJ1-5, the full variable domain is KAGVTQTPRYLIKTRGQQVTLSCSPISGHRSVSWYQQTPGQGLQFLFEYFSETQRNKGNFPGRFSGRQFSNSRSEMNVSTLELGDSALYLCASSLLGATNQPQHFGDGTRLSIL.

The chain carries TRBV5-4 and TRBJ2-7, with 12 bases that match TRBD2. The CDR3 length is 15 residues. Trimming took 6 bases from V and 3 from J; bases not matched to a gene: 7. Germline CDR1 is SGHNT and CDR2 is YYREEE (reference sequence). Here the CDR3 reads CASTNRLAGDYEQYF. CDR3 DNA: TGTGCCAGCACCAACAGACTAGCGGGGGACTACGAGCAGTACTTC.

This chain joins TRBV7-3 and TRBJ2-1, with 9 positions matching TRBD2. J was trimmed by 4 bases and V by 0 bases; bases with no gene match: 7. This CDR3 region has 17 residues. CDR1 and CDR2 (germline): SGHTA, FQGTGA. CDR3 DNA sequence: TGTGCCAGCAGCTTAACTCAGGGGACTAGCAGATACAATGAGCAGTTCTTC. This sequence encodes CASSLTQGTSRYNEQFF.

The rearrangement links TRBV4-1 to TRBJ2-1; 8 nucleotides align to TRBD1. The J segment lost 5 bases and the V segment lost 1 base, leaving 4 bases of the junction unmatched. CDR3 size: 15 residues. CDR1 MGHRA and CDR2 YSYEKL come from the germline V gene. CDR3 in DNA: TGCGCCAGCAGCCAAGGGGGACAGGCGCACAATGAGCAGTTCTTC. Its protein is CASSQGGQAHNEQFF.

The CDR3 coding sequence is TGCGCCAGCAGCCAAGTGATGACAGGAACGTTGACAAAGGAAGCTTTCTTT. Translating it yields CASSQVMTGTLTKEAFF. The genes are TRBV4-1 and TRBJ1-1; D possibly corresponds to TRBD1 (6 bases). Trimming removed 1 base from V and 8 bases from J, with 23 bases in between. Germline lookup yields CDR1 MGHRA and CDR2 YSYEKL. CDR3 length equals 17 residues.

In DNA, the CDR3 is TGTGCCAGCAGGGCGTTCAGGGCTAATGAAAAACTGTTTTTT. It translates to CASRAFRANEKLFF. V usage is TRBV6-5 and J usage is TRBJ1-4; weak D call: TRBD1 (5 bases). The CDR3 spans 14 residues. Germline-derived CDR1 and CDR2 are MNHEY and SVGAGI. The germline V and J ends were trimmed by 6 bases and 3 bases, with 11 bases remaining between them.

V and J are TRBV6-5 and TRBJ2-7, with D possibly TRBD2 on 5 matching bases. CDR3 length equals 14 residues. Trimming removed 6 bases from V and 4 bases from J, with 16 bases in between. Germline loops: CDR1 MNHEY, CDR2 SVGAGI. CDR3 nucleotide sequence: TGTGCCAGCAGACGACTACTAGATTGGTACGAGCAGTACTTC. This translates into CASRRLLDWYEQYF.

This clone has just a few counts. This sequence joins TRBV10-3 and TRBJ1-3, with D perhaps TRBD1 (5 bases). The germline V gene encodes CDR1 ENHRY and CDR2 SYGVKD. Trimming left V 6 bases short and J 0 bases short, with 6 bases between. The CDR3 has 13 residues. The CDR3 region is CAIRTASGNTIYF. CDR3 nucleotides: TGTGCCATCAGGACAGCCTCTGGAAACACCATATATTTT.

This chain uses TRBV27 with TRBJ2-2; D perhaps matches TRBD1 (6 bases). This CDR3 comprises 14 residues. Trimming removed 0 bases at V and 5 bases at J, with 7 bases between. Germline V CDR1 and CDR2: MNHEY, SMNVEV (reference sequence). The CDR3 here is CASSLSGGTGELFF. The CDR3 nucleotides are TGTGCCAGCAGTTTATCAGGGGGTACCGGGGAGCTGTTTTTT.

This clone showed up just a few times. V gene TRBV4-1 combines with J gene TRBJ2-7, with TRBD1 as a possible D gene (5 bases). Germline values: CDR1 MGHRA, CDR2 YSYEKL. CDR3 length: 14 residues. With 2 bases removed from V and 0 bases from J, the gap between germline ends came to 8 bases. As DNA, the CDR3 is TGCGCCAGCAGCCAAACGCAGGGCTCCTACGAGCAGTACGTC. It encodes CASSQTQGSYEQYV.

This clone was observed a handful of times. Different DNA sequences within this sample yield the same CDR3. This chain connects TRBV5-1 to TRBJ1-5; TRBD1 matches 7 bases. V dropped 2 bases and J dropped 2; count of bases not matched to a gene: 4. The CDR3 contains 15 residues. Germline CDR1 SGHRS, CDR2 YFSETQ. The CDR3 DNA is TGCGCCAGCAGCTTTGATGGACAGGGCAATCAGCCCCAGCATTTT. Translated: CASSFDGQGNQPQHF.

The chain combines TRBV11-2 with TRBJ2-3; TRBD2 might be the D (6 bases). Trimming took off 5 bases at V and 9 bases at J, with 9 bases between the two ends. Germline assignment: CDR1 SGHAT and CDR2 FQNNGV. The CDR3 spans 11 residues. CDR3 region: CASSLRETQYF. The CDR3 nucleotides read TGTGCCAGCAGCCTCCGGGAGACGCAGTATTTT.

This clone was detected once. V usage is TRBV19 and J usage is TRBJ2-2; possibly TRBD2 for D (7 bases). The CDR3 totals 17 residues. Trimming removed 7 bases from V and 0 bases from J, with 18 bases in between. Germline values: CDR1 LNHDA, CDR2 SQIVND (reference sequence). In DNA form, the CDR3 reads TGTGCCAGTACTCTTTGGGGGGGCGCTGCGAACACCGGGGAGCTGTTTTTT. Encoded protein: CASTLWGGAANTGELFF.

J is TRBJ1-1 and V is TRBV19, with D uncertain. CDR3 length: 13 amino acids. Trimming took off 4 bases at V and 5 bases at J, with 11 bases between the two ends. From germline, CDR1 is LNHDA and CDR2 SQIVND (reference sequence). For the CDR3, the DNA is TGTGCCAGTAGTACCAACGCTAGGACTGAAGCTTTCTTT. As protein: CASSTNARTEAFF.

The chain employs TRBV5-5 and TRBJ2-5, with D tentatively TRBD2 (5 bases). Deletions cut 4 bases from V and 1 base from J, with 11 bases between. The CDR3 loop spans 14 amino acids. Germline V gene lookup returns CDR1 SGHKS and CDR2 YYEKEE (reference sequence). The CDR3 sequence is CASSMRVPQETQYF. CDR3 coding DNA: TGTGCCAGCAGCATGCGGGTCCCCCAAGAGACCCAGTACTTC. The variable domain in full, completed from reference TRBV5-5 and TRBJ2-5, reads DAGVTQSPTHLIKTRGQQVTLRCSPISGHKSVSWYQQVLGQGPQFIFQYYEKEERGRGNFPDRFSARQFPNYSSELNVNALLLGDSALYLCASSMRVPQETQYFGPGTRLLVL.

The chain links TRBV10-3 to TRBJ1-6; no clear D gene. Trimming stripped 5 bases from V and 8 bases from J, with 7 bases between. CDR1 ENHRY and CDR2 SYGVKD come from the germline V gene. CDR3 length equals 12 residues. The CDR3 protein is CAISMADSPLHF. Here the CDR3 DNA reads TGTGCCATCAGTATGGCGGATTCACCCCTCCACTTT.

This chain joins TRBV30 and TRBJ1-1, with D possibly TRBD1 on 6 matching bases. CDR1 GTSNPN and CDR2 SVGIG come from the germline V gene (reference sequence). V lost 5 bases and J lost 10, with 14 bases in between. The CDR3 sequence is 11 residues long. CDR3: CAWASGGRAFF. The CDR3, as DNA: TGTGCCTGGGCTTCGGGGGGCCGAGCTTTCTTT. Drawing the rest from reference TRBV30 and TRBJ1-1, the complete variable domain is SQTIHQWPATLVQPVGSPLSLECTVEGTSNPNLYWYRQAAGRGLQLLFYSVGIGQISSEVPQNLSASRPQDRQFILSSKKLLLSDSGFYLCAWASGGRAFFGQGTRLTVV.

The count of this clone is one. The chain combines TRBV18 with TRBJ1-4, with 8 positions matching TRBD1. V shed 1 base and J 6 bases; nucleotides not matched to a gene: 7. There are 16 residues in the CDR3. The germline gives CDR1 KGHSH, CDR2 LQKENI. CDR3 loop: CASSPRVADRDEKLFF. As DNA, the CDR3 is TGTGCCAGCTCACCACGGGTGGCGGACAGGGATGAAAAACTGTTTTTT.

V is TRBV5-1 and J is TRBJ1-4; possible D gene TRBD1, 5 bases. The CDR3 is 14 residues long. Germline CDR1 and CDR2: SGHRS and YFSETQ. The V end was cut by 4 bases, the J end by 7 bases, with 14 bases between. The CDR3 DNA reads TGCGCCAGCAGCCCGACAGTGGGGGGTGAAAAACTGTTTTTT. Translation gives CASSPTVGGEKLFF.

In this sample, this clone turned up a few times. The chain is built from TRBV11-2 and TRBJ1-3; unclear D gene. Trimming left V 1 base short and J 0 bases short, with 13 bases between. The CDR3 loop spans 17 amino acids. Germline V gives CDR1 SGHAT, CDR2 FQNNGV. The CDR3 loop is CASSLGRRLGSGNTIYF. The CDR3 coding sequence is TGTGCCAGCAGCTTAGGTCGTCGTCTCGGCTCTGGAAACACCATATATTTT. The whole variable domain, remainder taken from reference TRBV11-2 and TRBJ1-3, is EAGVAQSPRYKIIEKRQSVAFWCNPISGHATLYWYQQILGQGPKLLIQFQNNGVVDDSQLPKDRFSAERLKGVDSTLKIQPAKLEDSAVYLCASSLGRRLGSGNTIYFGEGSWLTVV.

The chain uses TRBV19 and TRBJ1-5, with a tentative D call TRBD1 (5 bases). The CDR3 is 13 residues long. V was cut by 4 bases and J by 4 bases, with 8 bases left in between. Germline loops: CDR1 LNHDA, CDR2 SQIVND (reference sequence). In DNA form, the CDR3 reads TGTGCCAGTAGTACTAACAGGAATCAGCCCCAGCATTTT. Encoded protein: CASSTNRNQPQHF. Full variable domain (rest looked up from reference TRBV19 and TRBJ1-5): DGGITQSPKYLFRKEGQNVTLSCEQNLNHDAMYWYRQDPGQGLRLIYYSQIVNDFQKGDIAEGYSVSREKKESFPLTVTSAQKNPTAFYLCASSTNRNQPQHFGDGTRLSIL.